This is a list of T cell receptor beta chains from one sample in a study of T cells in localized non-small cell lung cancer. Sequenced by immunoSEQ multiplex PCR; TCRdb stores in-frame clones only, minus some. Found here are around 83,000 clones, about 87% of them singletons; the top ten hold 15%. The sequencing used peripheral blood, collected before any cancer treatment. The receptor set was obtained from a man aged 40 to 69 with stage I squamous cell lung carcinoma. Each CDR3 is given with its conserved first and last residue. A D gene is named only where the DNA matches it firmly. Some rows mark clone size as missing; the rest say once, few, many or name a class of expanded clone.

v_call	j_call	d_call	clone_size	cdr3_length	cdr3_nt	cdr3_aa
TRBV15	TRBJ2-5	.	.	13	TGTGCCACCAGCAGAGATAAGCTAGAGACCCAGTACTTC	CATSRDKLETQYF
TRBV28	TRBJ2-7	.	.	17	TGTGCCAGCAGTTTACGCCGGCCAGGGAGTGGGGCTTACGAGCAGTACTTC	CASSLRRPGSGAYEQYF
TRBV14	TRBJ1-1	.	.	17	TGTGCCAGCAGCCATTATTTCACGGGCCGGGAAAACACTGAAGCTTTCTTT	CASSHYFTGRENTEAFF
TRBV5-1	TRBJ2-2	.	.	15	TGCGCCAGCAGCTCACAGGGTCTAAACACCGGGGAGCTGTTTTTT	CASSSQGLNTGELFF
TRBV27	TRBJ1-5	.	once	16	TGTGCCAGCAGTCAAAGGCCAGGGCATAGCAATCAGCCCCAGCATTTT	CASSQRPGHSNQPQHF
TRBV5-1	TRBJ2-7	TRBD2	.	15	TGCGCCAGCAGCGCCACTAGCGGGGTAACCTACGAGCAGTACTTC	CASSATSGVTYEQYF
TRBV5-4	TRBJ2-3	.	.	15	TGTGCCAGCAGCTTGGAGGAGGGGCCCGAGATTACGCAGTATTTT	CASSLEEGPEITQYF
TRBV6-6	TRBJ2-3	.	.	13	TGTGCCAGCAGTCAGGGACTTCCAGATACGCAGTATTTT	CASSQGLPDTQYF
TRBV5-6	TRBJ1-4	.	.	14	TGTGCCAGCAGCTCTATACGGGGATGGGAAAAACTGTTTTTT	CASSSIRGWEKLFF
TRBV2	TRBJ2-5	.	.	12	TGTGCCAGCACCACCTTAGGGGAGACCCAGTACTTC	CASTTLGETQYF
TRBV10-1	TRBJ2-2	.	.	13	TGCGCCAGCAGTGCAGGTGGGACCGGGGAGCTGTTTTTT	CASSAGGTGELFF
TRBV7-9	TRBJ2-3	.	.	13	TGTGCCAGTAAACAGGGAGCAGGGAATACGCAGTATTTT	CASKQGAGNTQYF
TRBV15	TRBJ2-7	.	.	13	TGTGCCACCAGCAGAGATTTCAAACACGAGCAGTACTTC	CATSRDFKHEQYF
TRBV2	TRBJ1-3	.	.	14	TGTGCCAGCAGCCGACAGTTCGTGGGAAACACCATATATTTT	CASSRQFVGNTIYF
TRBV5-4	TRBJ1-2	TRBD1	few	13	TGTGCCAGCAGCCTTGACAGGGATCGAGGCTACACCTTC	CASSLDRDRGYTF
TRBV6-5	TRBJ2-3	.	.	12	TGTGCCAGCAGGGGTAGCACAGATACGCAGTATTTT	CASRGSTDTQYF
TRBV15	TRBJ2-7	TRBD1	.	17	TGTGCCACCAGCAGGGGATCTTTCGGACAGGGGGACTACGAGCAGTACTTC	CATSRGSFGQGDYEQYF
TRBV5-1	TRBJ2-3	.	.	12	TGCGCCAGCAGCCCCCCCAGGGATACGCAGTATTTT	CASSPPRDTQYF
TRBV9	TRBJ1-2	.	.	15	TGTGCCAGCAGCGTAGCTGTCGGGGGGTGGGATGGCTACACCTTC	CASSVAVGGWDGYTF
TRBV5-1	TRBJ2-7	.	.	17	TGCGCCAGCAGCCCAGGCGGCCGGGGTCGCTTCTCCTACGAGCAGTACTTC	CASSPGGRGRFSYEQYF
TRBV6-1	TRBJ1-2	.	once	14	TGTGCCAGCAGTTCTTCACAGGGACTTGGGGGCTACACCTTC	CASSSSQGLGGYTF
TRBV9	TRBJ1-2	.	.	17	TGTGCCAGCAGCGTAGAATTTTGGGTAGATAGGGACTATGGCTACACCTTC	CASSVEFWVDRDYGYTF
TRBV11-2	TRBJ2-2	.	.	12	TGTGCCAGCAGCTTCATCCCCGGGGAGCTGTTTTTT	CASSFIPGELFF
TRBV25-1	TRBJ1-5	.	.	17	TGTGCCAGCACCCCCGGACGGGTTCGAACAATCAGTCAGCCCCAGCATTTT	CASTPGRVRTISQPQHF
TRBV5-8	TRBJ2-1	TRBD2	.	16	TGTGCCAGCAGTCGCGCGGGGGGTAATGTCTGGGATGAGCAGTTCTTC	CASSRAGGNVWDEQFF
TRBV5-1	TRBJ2-3	.	.	15	TGCGCCAGCGGAAAGGGGGGGGCGCGGTTAGATACGCAGTATTTT	CASGKGGARLDTQYF
TRBV2	TRBJ2-2	.	.	14	TGTGCCAGCAGTGAAGCGCTTAGGGGCGGGGAGCTGTTTTTT	CASSEALRGGELFF
TRBV7-8	TRBJ2-5	.	.	14	TGTGCCAGCAGCTCCCAACAGGGCCAAGAGACCCAGTACTTC	CASSSQQGQETQYF
TRBV19	TRBJ2-5	.	.	13	TGTGCCACCCTTACAGGGAGGCAAGAGACCCAGTACTTC	CATLTGRQETQYF
TRBV4-1	TRBJ1-6	TRBD1	.	14	TGCGCCAGCAGCCAAGAGGGACAGGGTAAAATTCTCCACTTT	CASSQEGQGKILHF
TRBV18	TRBJ1-6	.	few	12	TGTGCCAGCTCACCGGACGGTTCACCCCTCCACTTT	CASSPDGSPLHF
TRBV6-5	TRBJ2-3	.	once	13	TGTGCCAGCAGTTACTCGTGGGGAGATACGCAGTATTTT	CASSYSWGDTQYF
TRBV6-5	TRBJ2-5	.	once	12	TGTGCCAGCAGTTGGCCGGGGGAGACCCAGTACTTC	CASSWPGETQYF
TRBV6-4	TRBJ1-2	.	.	14	TGTGCCAGCAGGAAATCCTCCAGGGCCTATGGCTACACCTTC	CASRKSSRAYGYTF
TRBV7-2	TRBJ2-4	.	once	18	TGTGCCAGCAGCTTGAGGCCGACAGGATCCGTAGCCAAAAACATTCAGTACTTC	CASSLRPTGSVAKNIQYF
TRBV5-1	TRBJ2-1	.	.	12	TGCGCCAGCAGCTCACTAGGAGCCGAGCAGTTCTTC	CASSSLGAEQFF
TRBV19	TRBJ2-2	.	.	13	TGTGCCAGTACAGAACACTTCACCGGGGAGCTGTTTTTT	CASTEHFTGELFF
TRBV11-3	TRBJ2-2	.	once	15	TGTGCCAGCAGCTTGGGATCCACTGGGGGCGGGGAGCTGTTTTTT	CASSLGSTGGGELFF
TRBV5-1	TRBJ1-1	TRBD1	.	16	TGCGCCAGCAGCTTGGCGACAGGGTCCCTGAACACTGAAGCTTTCTTT	CASSLATGSLNTEAFF
TRBV12-2	TRBJ2-6	.	.	18	TGTGCAAGTCGCTTAGGTCCAGGCGCGAGCTCTGGGGCCAACGTCCTGACTTTC	CASRLGPGASSGANVLTF
TRBV7-9	TRBJ2-1	.	.	14	TGTGCCAGCAGCTCTACGGGGGCCAACAATGAGCAGTTCTTC	CASSSTGANNEQFF
TRBV5-1	TRBJ1-2	.	.	14	TGCGCCAGCAGCTTGGGCAGGGGAAACTATGGCTACACCTTC	CASSLGRGNYGYTF
TRBV14	TRBJ1-5	TRBD1	.	13	TGTGCCAGCAGCCAGGACAGGGGTAGTACCCAGCATTTT	CASSQDRGSTQHF
TRBV4-1	TRBJ1-1	.	.	16	TGCGCCAGCAGCCATTACAGGGACCTGCCGTTCACTGAAGCTTTCTTT	CASSHYRDLPFTEAFF
TRBV7-7	TRBJ2-2	.	.	13	TGTGCCAGCAGCTCAGACAACACCGGGGAGCTGTTTTTT	CASSSDNTGELFF
TRBV6-5	TRBJ1-1	.	.	10	TGTGCCAGCAGGGGGGCTGAAGCTTTCTTT	CASRGAEAFF
TRBV5-4	TRBJ1-3	TRBD1	.	16	TGTGCCAGCAGCGTGGGACAGCCCCGATCTGGAAACACCATATATTTT	CASSVGQPRSGNTIYF
TRBV5-4	TRBJ1-1	.	.	14	TGTGCCAGCAGCTTGAGGTCAGTGAACACTGAAGCTTTCTTT	CASSLRSVNTEAFF
TRBV18	TRBJ1-5	.	.	15	TGTGCCAGCTCTCCCGGGGTCCTCGACAATCAGCCCCAGCATTTT	CASSPGVLDNQPQHF
TRBV6-5	TRBJ1-2	.	.	11	TGTGCCAGCAGTCGAGGGAGAGGCTACACCTTC	CASSRGRGYTF
TRBV19	TRBJ1-6	.	few	13	TGTGCCAGCGCCCGGAACGCATATTCACCCCTCCACTTT	CASARNAYSPLHF
TRBV6-5	TRBJ1-6	.	.	13	TGTGCCAGCAGCCAAGGACCAGATTCACCCCTCCACTTT	CASSQGPDSPLHF
TRBV28	TRBJ2-7	.	.	15	TGTGCCAGCAGGTCCGGGACCCAACGTCCCTACGAGCAGTACTTC	CASRSGTQRPYEQYF
TRBV5-1	TRBJ1-4	.	once	15	TGCGCCAGCAGCTCCCTTGGGACACCAAATGAAAAACTGTTTTTT	CASSSLGTPNEKLFF